The sequence of this T cell receptor (beta chain) was determined in a study of CD8+ T cells in alopecia areata. As for treatment: oral pan-JAK inhibitor, 5-10 mg twice daily. The sequencing template was cDNA reverse transcribed from extracted RNA. Assay: immunoSEQ multiplex PCR; the TCRdb copy retains only in-frame clones and omits some. The table includes more than 110,000 clones, 54% detected once. Study-wide findings and caveats: Scalp clonality, along with expanded CD8+ clones among the top 100, was significantly decreased by tofacitinib.

V was clipped by 1 base and J by 5 bases, with 9 bases between them. Germline V gene data show CDR1 as SGHNT and CDR2 as YYREEE (reference sequence). This CDR3 spans 13 amino acids. A note on this clone: Its antigen is undetermined.

Sample: CD8+ T cells sorted from blood, taken at week 4, from a patient treated with tofacitinib. The rearrangement links TRBV5-4 to TRBJ2-5; a weak D match, TRBD2 (6 bases). This TCR came from a human donor with alopecia areata. The CDR3 loop is CASSLTSRETQYF. The CDR3 nucleotides read TGTGCCAGCAGCTTGACTAGCCGGGAGACCCAGTACTTC. Looking up the rest from reference TRBV5-4 and TRBJ2-5 gives the full variable domain: ETGVTQSPTHLIKTRGQQVTLRCSSQSGHNTVSWYQQALGQGPQFIFQYYREEENGRGNFPPRFSGLQFPNYSSELNVNALELDDSALYLCASSLTSRETQYFGPGTRLLVL.